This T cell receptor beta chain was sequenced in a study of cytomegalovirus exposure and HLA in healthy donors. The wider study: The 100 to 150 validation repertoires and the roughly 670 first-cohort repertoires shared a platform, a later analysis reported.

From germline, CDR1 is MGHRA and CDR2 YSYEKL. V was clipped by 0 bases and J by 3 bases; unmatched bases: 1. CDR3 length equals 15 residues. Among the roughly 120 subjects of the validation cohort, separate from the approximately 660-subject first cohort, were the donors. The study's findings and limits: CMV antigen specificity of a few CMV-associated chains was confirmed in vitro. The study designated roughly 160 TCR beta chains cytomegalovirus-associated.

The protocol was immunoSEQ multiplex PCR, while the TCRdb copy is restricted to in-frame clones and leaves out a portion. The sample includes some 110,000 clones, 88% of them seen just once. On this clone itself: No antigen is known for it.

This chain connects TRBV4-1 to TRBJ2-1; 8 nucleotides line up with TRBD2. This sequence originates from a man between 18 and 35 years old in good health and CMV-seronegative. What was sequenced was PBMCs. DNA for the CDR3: TGCGCCAGCAGCCAAGATAGCGGGAACTACAATGAGCAGTTCTTC. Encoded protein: CASSQDSGNYNEQFF.